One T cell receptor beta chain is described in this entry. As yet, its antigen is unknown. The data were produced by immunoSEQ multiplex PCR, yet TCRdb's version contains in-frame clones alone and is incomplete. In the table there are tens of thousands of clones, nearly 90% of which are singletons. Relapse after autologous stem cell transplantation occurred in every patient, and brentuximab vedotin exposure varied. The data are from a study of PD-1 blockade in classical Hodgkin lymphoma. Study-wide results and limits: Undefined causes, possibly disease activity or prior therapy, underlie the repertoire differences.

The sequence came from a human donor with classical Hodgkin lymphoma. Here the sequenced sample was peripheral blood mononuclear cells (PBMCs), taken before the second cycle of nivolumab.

CDR3 sequence (DNA): TGCGCCAGCAGCTTGGAACTAGCGGGGACCTACGAGCAGTACTTC. Protein: CASSLELAGTYEQYF. The V call is TRBV5-1, the J call TRBJ2-7; TRBD2 aligns across 10 bases. The junction had 2 bases not matched to a gene; V was cut back by 0 bases and J by 2 bases. Germline V gives CDR1 SGHRS, CDR2 YFSETQ. The CDR3 totals 15 residues.